This TCR beta chain was observed in a study of early T cells in non-severe SARS-CoV-2 infection. Study background: Unsorted whole-blood RNA was sequenced in bulk, leaving chains unpaired.

After removal of 8 bases from V and 3 bases from J, the junction contained 4 bases not matched to a gene. CDR3 length equals 13 residues. Germline loops: CDR1 LNHNV, CDR2 YYDKDF (reference sequence). This clonotype was recorded a few times. Unique molecular identifiers (one per individual cDNA molecule) were attached. TCRdb analysed the 5' RACE reads with MiXCR anew, one entry per CDR3 protein. This table has approximately 90,000 distinct CDR3 sequences, about 15% appearing once. The sequenced sample was whole blood, obtained at baseline. The receptor's source is an adult who was a healthcare worker with PCR-confirmed SARS-CoV-2 infection or an uninfected control (not recorded which). V gene TRBV15 combines with J gene TRBJ2-1; 7 bases are a match to TRBD1. The CDR3 DNA reads TGTGCCACCGCCCGGGACAGCTACAATGAGCAGTTCTTC. It codes for CATARDSYNEQFF.